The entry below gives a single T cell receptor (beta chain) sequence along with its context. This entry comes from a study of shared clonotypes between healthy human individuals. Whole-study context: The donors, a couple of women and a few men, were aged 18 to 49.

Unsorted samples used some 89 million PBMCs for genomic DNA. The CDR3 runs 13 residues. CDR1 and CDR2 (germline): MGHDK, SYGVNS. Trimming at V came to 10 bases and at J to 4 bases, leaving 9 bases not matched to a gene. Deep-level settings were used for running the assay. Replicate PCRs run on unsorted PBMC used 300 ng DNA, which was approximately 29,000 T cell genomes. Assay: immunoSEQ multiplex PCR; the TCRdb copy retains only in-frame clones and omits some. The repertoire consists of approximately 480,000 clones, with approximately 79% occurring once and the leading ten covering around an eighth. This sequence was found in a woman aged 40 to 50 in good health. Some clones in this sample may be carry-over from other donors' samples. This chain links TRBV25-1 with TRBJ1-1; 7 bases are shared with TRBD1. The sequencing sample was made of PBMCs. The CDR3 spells CAKQGSRSTEAFF. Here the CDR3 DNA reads TGTGCCAAACAGGGGTCGAGAAGCACTGAAGCTTTCTTT.